The clone carrying this T cell receptor (beta chain) was detected only once. The antigen remains unidentified. A primer in the constant region served to generate TCR beta cDNA from about 480 ng of total RNA. TCR beta libraries came from three nested multiplex PCR rounds using slightly modified ARM-PCR. One entry per CDR3 protein results from TCRdb running MiXCR on the multiplex PCR reads. Of approximately 23,000 distinct CDR3 sequences listed, around 82% are singletons. The data stem from a study of tumor-infiltrating lymphocytes in primary liver carcinoma. As for the study in general: Ranging in age from 30 to 69 years, the patients were men and women. Stage T1-T3 N0M0 tumors measured about 4.2 to 10 cm at most.

Overall study results and limits: Blood had a significantly lower top-250-clone fraction than tumors did (p = 0.039).

Co-extraction of both nucleic acids (RNA and DNA) used 20-30 mg of unsorted bulk tissue. The patients presented with primary liver carcinoma, which was managed through surgical resection. The TCR originated in a woman aged 25 to 39 with primary liver carcinoma and hepatitis B virus infection. Sequencing was performed on liver tumor tissue from sampling region 2. Sample subset: tumor region T2, inferior pole.

The CDR3 DNA is TGTGCCAGCTATCAGGATAGAATCGCTGGGGCCAACGTCCTGACTTTC. Its translation: CASYQDRIAGANVLTF. The chain joins TRBV4-2 to TRBJ2-6; no clear D gene. Germline CDR1 is LGHNA and CDR2 is YNFKEQ. This CDR3 region has 16 residues. The V end lost 8 bases, the J end lost 2 bases, and 16 bases lay between the germline ends.